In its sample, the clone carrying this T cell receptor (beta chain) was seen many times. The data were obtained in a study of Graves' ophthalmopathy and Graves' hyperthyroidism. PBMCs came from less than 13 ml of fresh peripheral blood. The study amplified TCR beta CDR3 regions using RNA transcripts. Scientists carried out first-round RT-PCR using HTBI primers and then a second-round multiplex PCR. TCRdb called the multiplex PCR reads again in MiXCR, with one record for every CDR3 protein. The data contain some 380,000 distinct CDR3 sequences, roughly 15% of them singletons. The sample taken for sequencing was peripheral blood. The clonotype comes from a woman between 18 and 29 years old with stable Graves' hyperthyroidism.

The CDR3 coding sequence is TGTGCCAGCACGAGCGCACAGGGGAGGGATGGCTACACCTTC. It yields the protein CASTSAQGRDGYTF. The chain recombines TRBV12-3 or TRBV12-4 with TRBJ1-2; the match to TRBD1 covers 7 bases. The CDR3 is 14 residues long. After removal of 7 bases from V and 6 bases from J, the junction contained 11 bases not matched to a gene.